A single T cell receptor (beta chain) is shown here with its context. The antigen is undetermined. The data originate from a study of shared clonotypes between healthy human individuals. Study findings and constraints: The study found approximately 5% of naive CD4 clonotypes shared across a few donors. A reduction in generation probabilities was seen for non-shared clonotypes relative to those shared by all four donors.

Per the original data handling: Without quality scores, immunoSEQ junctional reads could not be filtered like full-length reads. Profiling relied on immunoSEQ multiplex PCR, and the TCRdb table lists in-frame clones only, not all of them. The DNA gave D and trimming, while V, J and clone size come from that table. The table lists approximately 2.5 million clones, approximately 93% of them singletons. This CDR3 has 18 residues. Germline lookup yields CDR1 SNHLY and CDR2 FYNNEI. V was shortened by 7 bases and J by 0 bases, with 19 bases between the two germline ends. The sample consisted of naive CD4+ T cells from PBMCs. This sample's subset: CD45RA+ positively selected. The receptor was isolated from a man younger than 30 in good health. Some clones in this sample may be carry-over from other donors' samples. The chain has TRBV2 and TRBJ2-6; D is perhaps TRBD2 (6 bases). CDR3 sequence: CASKLRGSQTSGANVLTF. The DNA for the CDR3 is TGTGCCAGCAAACTTCGGGGGTCACAAACCTCTGGGGCCAACGTCCTGACTTTC. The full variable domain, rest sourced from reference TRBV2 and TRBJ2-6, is EPEVTQTPSHQVTQMGQEVILRCVPISNHLYFYWYRQILGQKVEFLVSFYNNEISEKSEIFDDQFSVERPDGSNFTLKIRSTKLEDSAMYFCASKLRGSQTSGANVLTFGAGSRLTVL.